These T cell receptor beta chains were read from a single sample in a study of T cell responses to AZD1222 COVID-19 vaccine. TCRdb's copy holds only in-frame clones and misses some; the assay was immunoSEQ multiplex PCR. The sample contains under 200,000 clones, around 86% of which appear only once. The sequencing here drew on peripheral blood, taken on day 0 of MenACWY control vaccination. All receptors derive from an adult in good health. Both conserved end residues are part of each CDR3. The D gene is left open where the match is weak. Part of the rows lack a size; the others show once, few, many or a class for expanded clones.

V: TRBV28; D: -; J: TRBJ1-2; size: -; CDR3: CATLSQANYGYTF; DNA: TGTGCCACCCTTTCCCAGGCTAACTATGGCTACACCTTC
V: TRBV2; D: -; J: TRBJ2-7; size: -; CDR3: CASSEVGGGRPYEQYF; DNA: TGTGCCAGCAGTGAAGTTGGTGGGGGGCGCCCCTACGAGCAGTACTTC
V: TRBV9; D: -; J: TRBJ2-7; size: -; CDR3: CASSPGTSSYEQYF; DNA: TGTGCCAGCAGCCCCGGGACTTCATCCTACGAGCAGTACTTC
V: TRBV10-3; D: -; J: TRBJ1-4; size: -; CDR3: CAISASLTVNEKLFF; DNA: TGTGCCATCAGTGCGTCTCTAACGGTGAATGAAAAACTGTTTTTT
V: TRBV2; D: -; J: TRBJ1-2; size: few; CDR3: CASSETPGSVYGYTF; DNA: TGTGCCAGCAGTGAAACGCCGGGGAGCGTCTATGGCTACACCTTC
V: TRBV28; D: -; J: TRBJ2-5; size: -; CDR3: CASSTGTETQETQYF; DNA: TGTGCCAGCAGTACCGGGACGGAGACCCAAGAGACCCAGTACTTC
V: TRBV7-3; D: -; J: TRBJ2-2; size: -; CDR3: CASSLTTFHTGELFF; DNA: TGTGCCAGCAGCTTAACCACCTTTCACACCGGGGAGCTGTTTTTT
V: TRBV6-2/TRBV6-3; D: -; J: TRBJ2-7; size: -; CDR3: CASSLPATTGEQYF; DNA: TGTGCCAGCAGTTTGCCTGCGACTACGGGGGAGCAGTACTTC
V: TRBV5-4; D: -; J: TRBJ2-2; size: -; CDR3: CASSLTGNTGELFF; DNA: TGTGCCAGCAGCTTAACCGGGAACACCGGGGAGCTGTTTTTT
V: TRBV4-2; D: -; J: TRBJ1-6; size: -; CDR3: CASSQARASPLHF; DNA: TGTGCCAGCAGCCAAGCTCGGGCTTCACCCCTCCACTTT
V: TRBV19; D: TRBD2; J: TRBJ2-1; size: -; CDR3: CASSPTRGVSYNEQFF; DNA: TGTGCCAGTAGCCCGACCCGGGGGGTATCCTACAATGAGCAGTTCTTC
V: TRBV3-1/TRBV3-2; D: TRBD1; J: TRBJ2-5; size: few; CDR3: CASSHAGGTGGETQYF; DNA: TGTGCCAGCAGCCACGCTGGTGGGACAGGGGGAGAGACCCAGTACTTC
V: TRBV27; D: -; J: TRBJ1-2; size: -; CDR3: CASRQTSRTGYTF; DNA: TGTGCCAGCAGGCAGACCAGCCGGACTGGCTACACCTTC
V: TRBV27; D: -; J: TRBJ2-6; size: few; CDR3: CASSYTSGANVLTF; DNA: TGTGCCAGCAGTTATACGTCTGGGGCCAACGTCCTGACTTTC
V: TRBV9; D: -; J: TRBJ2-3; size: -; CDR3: CASSVGGIEDTQYF; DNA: TGTGCCAGCAGCGTAGGAGGGATCGAGGATACGCAGTATTTT
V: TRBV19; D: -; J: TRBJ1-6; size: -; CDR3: CASRDSVSFYNSPLHF; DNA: TGTGCCAGTAGGGACAGCGTCTCGTTCTATAATTCACCCCTCCACTTT
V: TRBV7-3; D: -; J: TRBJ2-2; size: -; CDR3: CASSLTTSNTGELFF; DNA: TGTGCCAGCAGCTTAACCACCTCGAACACCGGGGAGCTGTTTTTT
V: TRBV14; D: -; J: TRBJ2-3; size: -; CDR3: CASSPLSTDTQYF; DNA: TGTGCCAGCAGCCCTCTAAGCACAGATACGCAGTATTTT
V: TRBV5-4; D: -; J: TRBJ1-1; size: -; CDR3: CASSSEGSMNTEAFF; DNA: TGTGCCAGCAGCTCCGAGGGATCGATGAACACTGAAGCTTTCTTT
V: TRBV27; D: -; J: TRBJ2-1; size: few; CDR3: CANPDKPGAEGNEQFF; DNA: TGTGCCAACCCCGACAAACCGGGAGCCGAGGGGAATGAGCAGTTCTTC
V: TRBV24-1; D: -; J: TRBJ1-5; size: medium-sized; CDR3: CATSEDWNNQPQHF; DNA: TGTGCCACCAGTGAGGACTGGAACAATCAGCCCCAGCATTTT
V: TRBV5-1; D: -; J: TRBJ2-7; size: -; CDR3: CASSAQGYEQYF; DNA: TGCGCCAGCAGCGCCCAGGGGTACGAGCAGTACTTC
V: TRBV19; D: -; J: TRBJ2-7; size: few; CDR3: CASGVRGYEQYF; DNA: TGTGCCAGCGGCGTCAGGGGATACGAGCAGTACTTC
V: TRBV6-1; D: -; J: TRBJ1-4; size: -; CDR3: CASSDRMNEKLFF; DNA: TGTGCCAGCAGTGACAGGATGAATGAAAAACTGTTTTTT
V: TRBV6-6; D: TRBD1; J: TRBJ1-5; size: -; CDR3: CASSYRTGDSNQPQHF; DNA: TGTGCCAGCAGTTACCGGACAGGGGATAGCAATCAGCCCCAGCATTTT
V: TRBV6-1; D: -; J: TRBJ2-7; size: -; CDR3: CASSEAGGGAYEQYF; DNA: TGTGCCAGCAGTGAAGCAGGGGGGGGCGCCTACGAGCAGTACTTC
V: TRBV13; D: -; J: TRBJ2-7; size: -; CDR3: CASSFPTQGLEQYF; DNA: TGTGCCAGCAGCTTCCCCACCCAGGGTCTTGAGCAGTACTTC
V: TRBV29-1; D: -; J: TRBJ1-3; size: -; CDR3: CSVAGTGNTIYF; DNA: TGCAGCGTTGCAGGTACTGGAAACACCATATATTTT
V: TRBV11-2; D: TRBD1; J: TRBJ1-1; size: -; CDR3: CASTIQGANTEAFF; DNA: TGTGCCAGCACCATCCAGGGGGCGAACACTGAAGCTTTCTTT
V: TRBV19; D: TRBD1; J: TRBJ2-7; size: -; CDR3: CASSMTGVVYEQYF; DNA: TGTGCCAGTAGTATGACAGGGGTCGTCTACGAGCAGTACTTC
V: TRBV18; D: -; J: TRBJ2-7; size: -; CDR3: CASSPPVTGSEQYF; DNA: TGTGCCAGCTCACCACCGGTGACAGGCAGCGAGCAGTACTTC
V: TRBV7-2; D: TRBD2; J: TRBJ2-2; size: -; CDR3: CASSPMAGVVTGELFF; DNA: TGTGCCAGCAGCCCTATGGCGGGAGTGGTCACCGGGGAGCTGTTTTTT
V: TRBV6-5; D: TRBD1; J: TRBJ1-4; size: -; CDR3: CASSYSTGGANEKLFF; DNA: TGTGCCAGCAGTTACTCTACAGGGGGCGCGAATGAAAAACTGTTTTTT
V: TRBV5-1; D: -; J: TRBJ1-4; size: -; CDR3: CASSLAPATNEKLFF; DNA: TGCGCCAGCAGCTTGGCTCCAGCAACTAATGAAAAACTGTTTTTT
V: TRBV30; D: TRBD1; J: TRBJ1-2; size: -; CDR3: CAWSVKSETGGEYGYTF; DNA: TGTGCCTGGAGTGTTAAGTCCGAGACAGGGGGCGAGTATGGCTACACCTTC
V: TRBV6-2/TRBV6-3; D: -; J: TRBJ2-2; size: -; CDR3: CASSYVSGDTGELFF; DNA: TGTGCCAGCAGTTACGTCTCAGGGGACACCGGGGAGCTGTTTTTT
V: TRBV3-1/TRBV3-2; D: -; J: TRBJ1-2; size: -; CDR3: CASSQEEYGGYTF; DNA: TGTGCCAGCAGCCAGGAGGAGTACGGTGGCTACACCTTC
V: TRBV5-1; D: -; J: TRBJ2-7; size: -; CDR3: CASSLGRRPYEQYF; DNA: TGCGCCAGCAGCTTAGGGAGACGACCCTACGAGCAGTACTTC
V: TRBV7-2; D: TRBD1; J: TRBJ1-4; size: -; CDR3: CASSPQGGNEKLFF; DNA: TGTGCCAGCAGCCCACAGGGGGGCAATGAAAAACTGTTTTTT
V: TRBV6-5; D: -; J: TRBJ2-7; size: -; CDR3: CASSYGSGDPYEQYF; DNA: TGTGCCAGCAGTTACGGGAGCGGCGATCCCTACGAGCAGTACTTC
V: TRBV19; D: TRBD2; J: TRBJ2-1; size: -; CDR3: CASSIDSGAGGSSYNEQFF; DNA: TGTGCCAGTAGTATAGATAGCGGAGCGGGAGGGAGCTCCTACAATGAGCAGTTCTTC
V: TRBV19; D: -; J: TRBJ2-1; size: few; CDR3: CASSAYNEQFF; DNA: TGTGCCAGTAGTGCGTACAATGAGCAGTTCTTC
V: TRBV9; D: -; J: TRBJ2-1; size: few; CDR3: CASSVGTNEQFF; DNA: TGTGCCAGCAGCGTAGGGACCAATGAGCAGTTCTTC
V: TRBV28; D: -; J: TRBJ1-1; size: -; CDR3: CASSTYRENTEAFF; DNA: TGTGCCAGCAGTACGTACAGGGAAAACACTGAAGCTTTCTTT
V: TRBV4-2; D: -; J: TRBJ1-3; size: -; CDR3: CASSAPTSAGNTIYF; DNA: TGTGCCAGCAGCGCGCCGACAAGCGCTGGAAACACCATATATTTT
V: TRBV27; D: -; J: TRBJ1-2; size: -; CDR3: CASSLRARYRGGYTF; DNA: TGTGCCAGCAGTTTAAGGGCCCGGTACCGCGGGGGCTACACCTTC
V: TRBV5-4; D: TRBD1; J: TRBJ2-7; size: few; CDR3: CASSPPGQGVYEQYF; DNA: TGTGCCAGCAGCCCCCCGGGGCAGGGGGTCTACGAGCAGTACTTC
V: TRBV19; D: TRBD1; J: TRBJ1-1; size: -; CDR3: CASTTGINTEAFF; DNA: TGTGCCAGCACGACAGGGATCAACACTGAAGCTTTCTTT
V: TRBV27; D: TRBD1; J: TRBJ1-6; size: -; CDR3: CASSFRGNSPLHF; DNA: TGTGCCAGCAGTTTCAGGGGGAATTCACCCCTCCACTTT
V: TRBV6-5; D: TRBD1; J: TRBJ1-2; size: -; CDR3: CASYPGTGRNYGYTF; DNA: TGTGCCAGCTACCCTGGGACAGGGCGTAACTATGGCTACACCTTC